The present T cell receptor beta chain was sequenced within a study of cytomegalovirus exposure and HLA in healthy donors. Study-wide results and limits: Near-uniform donor sequencing depth was presumed by presence/absence analyses. A later look showed TCR association rates differing by HLA locus, highest for DRB1 and lowest for HLA-C. TCR beta chains associated with HLA were, in a later analysis, more clonally expanded than equally common others.

The PCR employed 60 Vbeta primers together with 13 Jbeta primers. Assay used: immunoSEQ multiplex PCR; TCRdb lists only in-frame clones, some missing. The data show 150,000 to 200,000 clones, 60% to 85% seen once. Worth noting for this clone: What it binds is unknown.

This CDR3 comprises 15 residues. In germline, CDR1 is MNHNY, CDR2 SVGAGI (reference sequence). The V gene lost 2 bases and the J gene lost 0 bases, with 5 bases spanning the gap. The V and J genes are TRBV6-6 and TRBJ2-6, with D uncertain. The sequence was obtained from a female donor in good health and CMV-seronegative. The material sequenced was PBMCs. The CDR3 loop is CASSYESSGANVLTF. CDR3 in DNA: TGTGCCAGCAGTTACGAGAGCTCTGGGGCCAACGTCCTGACTTTC.